The clone carrying this TCR beta chain was recorded only once. The CDR3 totals 17 residues. V was trimmed by 1 base and J by 0 bases, leaving 15 bases between them. Germline V lookup: CDR1 SGHVS, CDR2 FNYEAQ. This record comes from a study of control samples from healthy donors and cancer patients. Only in-frame clones appear in the TCRdb table, and some are missing; sequencing was by immunoSEQ multiplex PCR. Of approximately 97,000 clones in the sample, about 86% were seen once. The gene calls are TRBV7-6 and TRBJ1-1, with a tentative D call TRBD1 (5 bases). Input material: blood. This clonotype originated in a young man in good health. For the CDR3, the DNA is TGTGCCAGCAGCTTAGAGGATCACGACAGACTGAACACTGAAGCTTTCTTT. Protein product: CASSLEDHDRLNTEAFF.